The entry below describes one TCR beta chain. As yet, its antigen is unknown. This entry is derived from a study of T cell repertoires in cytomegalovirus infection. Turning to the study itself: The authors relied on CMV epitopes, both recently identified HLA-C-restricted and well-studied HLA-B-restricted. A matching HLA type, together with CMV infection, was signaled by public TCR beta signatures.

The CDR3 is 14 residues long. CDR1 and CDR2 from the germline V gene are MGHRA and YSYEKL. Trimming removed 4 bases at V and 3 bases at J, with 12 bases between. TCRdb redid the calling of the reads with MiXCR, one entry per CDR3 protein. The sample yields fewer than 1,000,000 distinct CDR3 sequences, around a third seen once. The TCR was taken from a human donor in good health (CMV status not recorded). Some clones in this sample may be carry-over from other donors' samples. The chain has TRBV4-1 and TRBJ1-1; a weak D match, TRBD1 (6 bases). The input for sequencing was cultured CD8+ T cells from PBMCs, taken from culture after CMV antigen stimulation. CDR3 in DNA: TGCGCCAGCAGCCCGGGGGCTTCGGACACTGAAGCTTTCTTT. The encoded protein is CASSPGASDTEAFF.